The present TCR beta chain was sequenced within a study of patients and donors after allogeneic stem cell transplantation. Germline V CDR1 and CDR2: LGHNA, YSLEER. This CDR3 has 12 residues. Trimming cost V 10 bases and J 1 base, with 10 bases left between them. TCRdb used MiXCR to reprocess the RT-PCR reads, holding one entry per CDR3 protein. Of about 110,000 distinct CDR3 sequences listed, approximately 40% are singletons. The chain couples TRBV4-3 to TRBJ1-1; TRBD1 might be the D (6 bases). Sequencing was performed on blood, either unsorted or a sorted T cell fraction (not recorded which). This TCR came from a human donor who was either an allogeneic HSCT recipient or a stem cell or donor lymphocyte infusion donor (not recorded which). It is not recorded whose cells these are; they may come from a transplant donor. The CDR3 sequence is CATMGQNTEAFF. CDR3 sequence (DNA): TGCGCCACCATGGGACAGAACACTGAAGCTTTCTTT.